A selection of T cell receptor beta chains follows, all from one sample in a study of cytomegalovirus exposure and HLA in healthy donors. This table comes from immunoSEQ multiplex PCR, and its TCRdb copy is limited to in-frame clones, with some not included. The table records about 120,000 clones, less than 90% of them present only once. The sequenced sample consisted of PBMCs. These receptors came from a man younger than 30 in good health and CMV-seropositive. The CDR3 runs from the conserved cysteine through the conserved F or W. D genes are given only for firm matches. Rows may omit the clone size; those that give it use once, few, many or a size class.

d_gene,j_gene,abundance,v_gene,CDR3nt,CDR3aa
.,TRBJ1-2,few,TRBV5-3,TGTGCCAGAAGTCCCGGAGGATGGGTTAACTATGGCTACACCTTC,CARSPGGWVNYGYTF
.,TRBJ1-1,.,TRBV4-1,TGCGCCAGCAGCCAAGACGGGGGGAACACTGAAGCTTTCTTT,CASSQDGGNTEAFF
TRBD2,TRBJ2-3,.,TRBV5-1,TGCGCCAGCAGCTGGACTAGCGGGGGGGCCATTAGCACAGATACGCAGTATTTT,CASSWTSGGAISTDTQYF
.,TRBJ1-2,.,TRBV14,TGTGCCAGCAGCCCTACAGGGTTCTATGGCTACACCTTC,CASSPTGFYGYTF
TRBD1,TRBJ2-7,.,TRBV5-1,TGCGCCAGCAGCTTGGAGGGACAGGGGGCCAACGAGCAGTACTTC,CASSLEGQGANEQYF
.,TRBJ1-5,few,TRBV19,TGTGCCAGTAGCATGGACAGAGATCAGCCCCAGCATTTT,CASSMDRDQPQHF
.,TRBJ1-2,.,TRBV2,TGTGCCAGCATTCTCGACCTTGGGCATGGCTACACCTTC,CASILDLGHGYTF
.,TRBJ1-5,.,TRBV7-9,TGTGCCAGCTCGGGCGGAGGGGATCAGCCCCAGCATTTT,CASSGGGDQPQHF
.,TRBJ1-3,.,TRBV5-4,TGTGCCAGCAGCTCCTCTCGTGGAAACACCATATATTTT,CASSSSRGNTIYF
.,TRBJ2-1,once,TRBV11-2,TGTGCCAGCAGCTCGACCCAGGGGTATGAGCAGTTCTTC,CASSSTQGYEQFF
TRBD1,TRBJ2-7,.,TRBV15,TGTGCCACCAGCAGCCCCGGGACAGGCAACAACGAGCAGTACTTC,CATSSPGTGNNEQYF
.,TRBJ1-4,.,TRBV9,TGTGCCAGCAGCGTAGCGGTGAAAGGGGTCGATGAAAAACTGTTTTTT,CASSVAVKGVDEKLFF
TRBD1,TRBJ2-2,.,TRBV5-1,TGCGCCAGCAGCTTGGCCCCGACAGGGGGCTTTTCCGGGGAGCTGTTTTTT,CASSLAPTGGFSGELFF
TRBD1,TRBJ1-4,.,TRBV9,TGTGCCAGCAGCCTCCGGACAGGGAGTGTGGAAAAACTGTTTTTT,CASSLRTGSVEKLFF
.,TRBJ2-2,.,TRBV6-6,TGTGCCAGCAGTCCCCTCACCGGGGAGCTGTTTTTT,CASSPLTGELFF
.,TRBJ2-7,.,TRBV15,TGTGCCACCAGCAGAGATATCGGACAGTCGTACGAGCAGTACTTC,CATSRDIGQSYEQYF
TRBD1,TRBJ1-6,.,TRBV30,TGTGCCTGGAGTGTTGACAGGGGTAATTCACCCCTCCACTTT,CAWSVDRGNSPLHF
TRBD2,TRBJ2-1,.,TRBV4-3,TGCGCCAGCAGCCAAGATTATAGCGGGGGGGCAGGTGAGCAGTTCTTC,CASSQDYSGGAGEQFF
TRBD2,TRBJ2-3,.,TRBV7-6,TGTGCCAGCAGTCGAACGGGGGGAAGCACAGATACGCAGTATTTT,CASSRTGGSTDTQYF
TRBD1,TRBJ1-1,once,TRBV28,TGTGCCAGCAGTTTAACAGGGGGAATTGAAGCTTTCTTT,CASSLTGGIEAFF
.,TRBJ1-2,few,TRBV2,TGTGCCAGCAGACGAAACAGCAACTATGGCTACACCTTC,CASRRNSNYGYTF
.,TRBJ1-5,.,TRBV28,TGTGCCAGCAGTTTGCTAAGGGAGTTAGTTCAGCCCCAGCATTTT,CASSLLRELVQPQHF
.,TRBJ1-1,.,TRBV10-3,TGTGCCATTAAGACAGGCCCTGAAGCTTTCTTT,CAIKTGPEAFF
TRBD1,TRBJ1-2,.,TRBV18,TGTGCCAGCTCCCTCAAGCTCGGACAGGGAGCTAACTATGGCTACACCTTC,CASSLKLGQGANYGYTF
TRBD1,TRBJ2-7,few,TRBV7-2,TGTGCCAGCAGGCCCGGGACAGGCACCTCCTACGAGCAGTACTTC,CASRPGTGTSYEQYF
.,TRBJ1-1,.,TRBV7-9,TGTGCCAGCAGCTTATTGACTTCCTTTGAAGCTTTCTTT,CASSLLTSFEAFF
.,TRBJ2-2,.,TRBV11-3,TGTGCCAGCAGCCCCGACAGGCTTTGGGCCGGGGAGCTGTTTTTT,CASSPDRLWAGELFF
TRBD1,TRBJ1-5,.,TRBV4-2,TGTGCCAGCAGCCAAGTAGGCAGGGGGTCTTATAGCAATCAGCCCCAGCATTTT,CASSQVGRGSYSNQPQHF
TRBD1,TRBJ1-6,.,TRBV5-8,TGTGCCAGCAGCTTCTTAGGGGGCGATCAGGATTCACCCCTCCACTTT,CASSFLGGDQDSPLHF
.,TRBJ2-7,.,TRBV20-1,TGCAGTGGGGGCGGCTCCTACGAGCAGTACTTC,CSGGGSYEQYF
TRBD1,TRBJ2-7,.,TRBV5-6,TGTGCCAGCAGCCTTAGACAGGGGGGGTACGAGCAGTACTTC,CASSLRQGGYEQYF
.,TRBJ2-2,.,TRBV7-9,TGTGCCAGCATCACGACTTACACCGGGGAGCTGTTTTTT,CASITTYTGELFF
TRBD2,TRBJ2-5,.,TRBV4-2,TGTGCCAGCAGCCCGGGACTAGCGGGGGGGTACCAAGAGACCCAGTACTTC,CASSPGLAGGYQETQYF
.,TRBJ1-2,few,TRBV5-6,TGTGCCAGCAGATCCCTGGACGGGGACTATGGCTACACCTTC,CASRSLDGDYGYTF
TRBD1,TRBJ1-2,once,TRBV4-3,TGCGCCAGCAGCCAAGCAAGGGCGGGACAGGGTTATGGCTACACCTTC,CASSQARAGQGYGYTF
.,TRBJ1-6,few,TRBV7-2,TGTGCCAGCAGCTTAGAGCCAAGCCGAGGATCACCCCTCCACTTT,CASSLEPSRGSPLHF
.,TRBJ1-2,.,TRBV6-5,TGTGCCAGCAGGACGGGGGGCGCGTCTGGCTACACCTTC,CASRTGGASGYTF
.,TRBJ1-6,.,TRBV4-3,TGCGCCAGCAGCCAAGATAGGCAGGCTAATTCACCCCTCCACTTT,CASSQDRQANSPLHF
TRBD2,TRBJ2-2,few,TRBV7-9,TGTGCCAGCAGCCCCGTTAGCGGGGGGGCTGTCACCGGGGAGCTGTTTTTT,CASSPVSGGAVTGELFF
.,TRBJ2-1,.,TRBV5-6,TGTGCCAGCAGCTCGGACAGCAATGAGCAGTTCTTC,CASSSDSNEQFF
TRBD2,TRBJ2-1,.,TRBV7-6,TGTGCCAGCAGCTCACTAGCGGGGGGGCAGAGTGAGCAGTTCTTC,CASSSLAGGQSEQFF
.,TRBJ2-7,once,TRBV6-5,TGTGCCAGCAGTGCGGGACAGAGGACCTACGAGCAGTACTTC,CASSAGQRTYEQYF
TRBD1,TRBJ1-3,once,TRBV6-5,TGTGCCAGCAGTTACTCGACCGCAGGGGGCACCATATATTTT,CASSYSTAGGTIYF
.,TRBJ1-2,.,TRBV29-1,TGCAGCGTTGAAGATCTAAGGAGAGGCTACACCTTC,CSVEDLRRGYTF
.,TRBJ1-2,few,TRBV6-5,TGTGCTGCCAACCCGGGATACGGGGACTATGGCTACACCTTC,CAANPGYGDYGYTF
.,TRBJ1-3,.,TRBV29-1,TGCAGCGTTGATGCGGGGTTCTCTGGAAACACCATATATTTT,CSVDAGFSGNTIYF
.,TRBJ1-2,.,TRBV4-1,TGCGCCAGCAGCCAACTACTGGGGCTTCCGGCGAAGTATGGCTACACCTTC,CASSQLLGLPAKYGYTF
.,TRBJ2-5,.,TRBV5-1,TGCGCCAGCAGCTTGGCAGGGTTGGAGACCCAGTACTTC,CASSLAGLETQYF
.,TRBJ2-2,few,TRBV6-4,TGTGCCAGCAGTGACGGGGGGGCTAACACCGGGGAGCTGTTTTTT,CASSDGGANTGELFF
.,TRBJ1-6,.,TRBV11-2,TGTGCCAGCAGCTCAAAAAGAGATTACTATAATTCACCCCTCCACTTT,CASSSKRDYYNSPLHF
.,TRBJ2-3,.,TRBV4-1,TGCGCCAGCAGCCAAGGGGCCCCGGCAGGGCATCTCCCAGATACGCAGTATTTT,CASSQGAPAGHLPDTQYF
.,TRBJ2-3,.,TRBV7-2,TGTGCCAGCAGCTTAGGGGCCCTCACAGATACGCAGTATTTT,CASSLGALTDTQYF
TRBD1,TRBJ2-2,.,TRBV6-5,TGTGCCAGCAGGACAGGGGGAATAGGCGGGGAGCTGTTTTTT,CASRTGGIGGELFF
.,TRBJ2-7,.,TRBV29-1,TGCAGCGTTGAACTCCCCTCCTACGAGCAGTACTTC,CSVELPSYEQYF
.,TRBJ1-6,.,TRBV4-1,TGCGCCAGCAGCCAAAGTCGTTCTGGGGGCAGAATGGGTTCACCCCTCCACTTT,CASSQSRSGGRMGSPLHF
.,TRBJ2-1,.,TRBV29-1,TGCAGCGTTGAGATTCCCCATGAAGCTTGGGCTTACAATGAGCAGTTCTTC,CSVEIPHEAWAYNEQFF
.,TRBJ2-1,.,TRBV6-5,TGTGCCAGCAGTCGGCTTACAGAGCCCTACAATGAGCAGTTCTTC,CASSRLTEPYNEQFF